This TCR beta chain was documented in a study of vaccination effects on CD4 cells after COVID-19. Study-level findings and limits: Convalescent patients numbered few in the study; early post-infection timepoints were missing entirely.

Turning to this clone: Its matching antigen is unknown.

Germline V gene data show CDR1 as SGHRS and CDR2 as YFSETQ. The CDR3 contains 14 residues. V lost 4 bases and J 0 bases, leaving 11 bases between the germline ends. Before sequencing took place, the ViraFEST assay used viral peptide pools to expand antigen-specific CD4+ T cells. CD4+ T cells were isolated after 10 days of culture. Between March and December 2020, the person had a SARS-CoV-2 infection that PCR confirmed. TCRdb's table, derived via immunoSEQ multiplex PCR, lists solely in-frame clones and lacks some. This sample has 20,000 to 30,000 clones, with approximately 80% found just once. This clonotype was obtained from a human donor who had a prior SARS-CoV-2 infection. The chain recombines TRBV5-1 with TRBJ2-7; tentative D call: TRBD1 (6 bases). Sequenced material: CD4+ T cells from PBMCs cultured with HCoV-NL63 spike peptides, taken before COVID-19 vaccination. CDR3 in amino acids: CASSLTGYSYEQYF. CDR3 DNA: TGCGCCAGCAGCCTAACAGGGTACTCCTACGAGCAGTACTTC.